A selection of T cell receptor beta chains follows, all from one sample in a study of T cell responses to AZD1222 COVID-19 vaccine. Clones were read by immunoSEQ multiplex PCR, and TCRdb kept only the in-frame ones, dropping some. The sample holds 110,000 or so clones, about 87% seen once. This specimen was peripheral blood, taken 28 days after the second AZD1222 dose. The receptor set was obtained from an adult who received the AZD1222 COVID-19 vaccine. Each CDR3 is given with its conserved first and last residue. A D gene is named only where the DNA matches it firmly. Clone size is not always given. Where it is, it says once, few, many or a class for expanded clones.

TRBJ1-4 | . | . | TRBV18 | TGTGCCAGCTCACGCGCCTCTAATGAAAAACTGTTTTTT | CASSRASNEKLFF
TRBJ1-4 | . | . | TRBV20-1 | TGCAGTGCTAGTGATCAAGGGGGTAGTGAAAAACTGTTTTTT | CSASDQGGSEKLFF
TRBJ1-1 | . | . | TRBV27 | TGTGCCAGCAGTTTATCACTTAACACTGAAGCTTTCTTT | CASSLSLNTEAFF
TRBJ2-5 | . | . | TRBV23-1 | TGCGCCAGCAGTCACCACGGGTCGCCCGCTCCAAAACAAGAGACCCAGTACTTC | CASSHHGSPAPKQETQYF
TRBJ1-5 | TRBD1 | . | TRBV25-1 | TGTGCCAGCAGTGAATATAGATCTGGACAGGGGCCCCAGCATTTT | CASSEYRSGQGPQHF
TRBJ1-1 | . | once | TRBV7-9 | TGTGCCAGCAGCTTAGATTGGGGGAGAGGTAGCACTGAAGCTTTCTTT | CASSLDWGRGSTEAFF
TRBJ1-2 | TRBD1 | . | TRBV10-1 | TGCGCCAGCAGTGAGTCTAGGACAGGCAACTATGGCTACACCTTC | CASSESRTGNYGYTF
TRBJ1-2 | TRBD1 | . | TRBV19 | TGTGCCAGTAGTATTTTGGACAGGGCGGGCTATGGCTACACCTTC | CASSILDRAGYGYTF
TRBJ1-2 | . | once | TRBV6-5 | TGTGCCAGCAGTCCGACAGGTCCCGGCTACACCTTC | CASSPTGPGYTF
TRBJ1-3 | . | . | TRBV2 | TGTGCCAGCAGCTCTCCTTGGTCTGGAAACACCATATATTTT | CASSSPWSGNTIYF
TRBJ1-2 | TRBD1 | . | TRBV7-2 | TGTGCCAGCAGCTTAATAGGGACAGCTAACTATGGCTACACCTTC | CASSLIGTANYGYTF
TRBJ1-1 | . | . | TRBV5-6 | TGTGCCAGCAGCTTGGGGGTGGCCACTGAAGCTTTCTTT | CASSLGVATEAFF
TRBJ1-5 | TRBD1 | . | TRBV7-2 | TGTGCCAGCAGCCAACAGGGGGATGGGCGGCCCCAGCATTTT | CASSQQGDGRPQHF
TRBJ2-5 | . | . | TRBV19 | TGTGCCAGTAGTATGGGTCGGGCCGGGGTCCGAGAGACCCAGTACTTC | CASSMGRAGVRETQYF